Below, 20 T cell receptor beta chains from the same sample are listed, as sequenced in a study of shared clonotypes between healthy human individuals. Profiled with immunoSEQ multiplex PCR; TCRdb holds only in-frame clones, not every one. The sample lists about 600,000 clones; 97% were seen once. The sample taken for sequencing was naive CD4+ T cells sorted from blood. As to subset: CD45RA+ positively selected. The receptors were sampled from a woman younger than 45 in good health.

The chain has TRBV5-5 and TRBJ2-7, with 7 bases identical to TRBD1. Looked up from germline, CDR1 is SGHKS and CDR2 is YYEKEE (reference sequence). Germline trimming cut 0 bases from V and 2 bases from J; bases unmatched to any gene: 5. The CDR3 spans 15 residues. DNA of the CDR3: TGTGCCAGCAGCTTGGGGGCAGGGGGAGCCTACGAGCAGTACTTC. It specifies CASSLGAGGAYEQYF.

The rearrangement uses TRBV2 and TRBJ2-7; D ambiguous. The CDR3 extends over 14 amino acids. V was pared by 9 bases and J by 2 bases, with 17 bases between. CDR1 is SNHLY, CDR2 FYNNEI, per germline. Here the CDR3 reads CASIMGGEPYEQYF. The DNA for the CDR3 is TGTGCCAGTATCATGGGCGGTGAACCCTACGAGCAGTACTTC.

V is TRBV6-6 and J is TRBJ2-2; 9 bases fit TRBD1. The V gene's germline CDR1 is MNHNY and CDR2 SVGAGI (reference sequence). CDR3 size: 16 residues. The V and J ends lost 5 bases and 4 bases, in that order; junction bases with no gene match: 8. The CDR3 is CASSTNRGQGTGELFF. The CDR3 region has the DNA TGTGCCAGCAGTACCAACAGGGGGCAGGGCACCGGGGAGCTGTTTTTT.

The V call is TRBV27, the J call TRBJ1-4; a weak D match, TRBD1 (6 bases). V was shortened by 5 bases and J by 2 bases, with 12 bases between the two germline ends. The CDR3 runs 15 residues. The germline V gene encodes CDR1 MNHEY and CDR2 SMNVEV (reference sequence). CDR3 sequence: CASSTRGRTNEKLFF. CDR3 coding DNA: TGTGCCAGCAGTACCAGGGGACGGACTAATGAAAAACTGTTTTTT. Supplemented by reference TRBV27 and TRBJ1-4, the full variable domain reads EAQVTQNPRYLITVTGKKLTVTCSQNMNHEYMSWYRQDPGLGLRQIYYSMNVEVTDKGDVPEGYKVSRKEKRNFPLILESPSPNQTSLYFCASSTRGRTNEKLFFGSGTQLSVL.

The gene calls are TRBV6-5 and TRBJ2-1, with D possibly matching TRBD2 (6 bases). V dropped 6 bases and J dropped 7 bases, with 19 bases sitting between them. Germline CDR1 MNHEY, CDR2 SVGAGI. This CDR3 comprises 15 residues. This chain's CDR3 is CASRPIGLPRNEQFF. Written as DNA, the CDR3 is TGTGCCAGCAGACCCATCGGACTACCACGAAATGAGCAGTTCTTC.

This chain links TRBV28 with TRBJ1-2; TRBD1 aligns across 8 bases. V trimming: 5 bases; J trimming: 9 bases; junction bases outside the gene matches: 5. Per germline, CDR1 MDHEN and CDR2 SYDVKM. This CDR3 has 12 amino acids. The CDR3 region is CASSPDRARYTF. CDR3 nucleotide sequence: TGTGCCAGCAGTCCGGACAGGGCACGCTACACCTTC.

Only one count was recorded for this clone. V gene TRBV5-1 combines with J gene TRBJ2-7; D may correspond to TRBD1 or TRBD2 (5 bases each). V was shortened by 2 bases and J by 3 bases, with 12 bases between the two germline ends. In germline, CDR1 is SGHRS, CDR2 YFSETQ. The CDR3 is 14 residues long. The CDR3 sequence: CASSFFRDGYEQYF. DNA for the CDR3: TGCGCCAGCAGCTTTTTCCGGGACGGCTACGAGCAGTACTTC.

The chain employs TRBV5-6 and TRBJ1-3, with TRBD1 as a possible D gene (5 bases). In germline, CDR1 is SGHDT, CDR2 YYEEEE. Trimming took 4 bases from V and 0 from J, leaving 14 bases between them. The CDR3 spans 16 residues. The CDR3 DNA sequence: TGTGCCAGCAGCCTAACCGGGACCTTCTCTGGAAACACCATATATTTT. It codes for CASSLTGTFSGNTIYF.

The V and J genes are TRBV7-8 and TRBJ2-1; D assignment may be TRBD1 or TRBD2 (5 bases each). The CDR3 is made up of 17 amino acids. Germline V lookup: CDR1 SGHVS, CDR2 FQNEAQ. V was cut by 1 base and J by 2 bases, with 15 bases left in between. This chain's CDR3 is CASSLGAGTSTYNEQFF. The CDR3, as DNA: TGTGCCAGCAGCTTAGGGGCCGGGACCTCGACCTACAATGAGCAGTTCTTC.

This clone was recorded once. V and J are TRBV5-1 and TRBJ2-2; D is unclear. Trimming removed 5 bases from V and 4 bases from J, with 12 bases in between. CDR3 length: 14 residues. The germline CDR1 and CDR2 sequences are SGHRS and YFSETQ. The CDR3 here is CASREVGTTGELFF. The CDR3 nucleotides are TGCGCCAGCAGAGAAGTAGGAACCACCGGGGAGCTGTTTTTT.

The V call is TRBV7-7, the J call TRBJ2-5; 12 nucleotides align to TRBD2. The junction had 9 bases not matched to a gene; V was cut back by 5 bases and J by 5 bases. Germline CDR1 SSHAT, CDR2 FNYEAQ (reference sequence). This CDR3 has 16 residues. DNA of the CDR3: TGTGCCAGCAGCCAGATAAGACTAGCGGGAGTTGAGACCCAGTACTTC. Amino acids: CASSQIRLAGVETQYF.

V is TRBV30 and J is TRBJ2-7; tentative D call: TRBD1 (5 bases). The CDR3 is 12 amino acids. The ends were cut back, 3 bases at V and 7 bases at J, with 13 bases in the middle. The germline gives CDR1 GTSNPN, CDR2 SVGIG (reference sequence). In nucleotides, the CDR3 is TGTGCCTGGAGCCGAAGGGGCTGGGAGCAGTACTTC. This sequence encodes CAWSRRGWEQYF.

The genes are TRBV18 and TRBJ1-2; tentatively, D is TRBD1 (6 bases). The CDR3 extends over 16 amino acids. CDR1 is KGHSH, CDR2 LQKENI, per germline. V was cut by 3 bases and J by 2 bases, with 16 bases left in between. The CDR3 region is CASSPLGRGRNYGYTF. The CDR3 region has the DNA TGTGCCAGCTCACCTTTGGGCAGGGGCAGGAACTATGGCTACACCTTC.

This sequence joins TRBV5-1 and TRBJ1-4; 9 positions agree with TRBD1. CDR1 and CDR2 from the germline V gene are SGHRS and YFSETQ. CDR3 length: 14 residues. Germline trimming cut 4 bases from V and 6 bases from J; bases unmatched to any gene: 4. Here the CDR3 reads CASSPGTGYEKLFF. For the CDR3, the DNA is TGCGCCAGCAGCCCCGGGACAGGGTATGAAAAACTGTTTTTT.

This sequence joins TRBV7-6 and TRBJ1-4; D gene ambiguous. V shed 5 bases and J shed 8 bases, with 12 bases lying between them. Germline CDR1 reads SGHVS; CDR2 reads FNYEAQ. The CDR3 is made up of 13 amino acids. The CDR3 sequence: CASSLAKREKLFF. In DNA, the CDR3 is TGTGCCAGCAGCCTCGCCAAGAGGGAAAAACTGTTTTTT.

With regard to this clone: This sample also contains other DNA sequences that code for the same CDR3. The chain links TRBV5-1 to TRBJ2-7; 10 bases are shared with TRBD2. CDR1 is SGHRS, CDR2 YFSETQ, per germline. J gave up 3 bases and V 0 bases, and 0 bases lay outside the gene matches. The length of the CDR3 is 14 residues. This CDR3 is CASSLVAGGYEQYF. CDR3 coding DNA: TGCGCCAGCAGCTTGGTAGCGGGAGGCTACGAGCAGTACTTC.

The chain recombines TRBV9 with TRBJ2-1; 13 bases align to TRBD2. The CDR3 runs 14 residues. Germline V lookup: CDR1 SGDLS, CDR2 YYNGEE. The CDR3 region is CTSGRVSSYNEQFF. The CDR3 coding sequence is TGTACTAGCGGGAGGGTGAGCTCCTACAATGAGCAGTTCTTC.

CDR3 sequence: CASSPGYQETQYF. CDR3 nucleotide sequence: TGTGCCAGCTCACCGGGGTACCAAGAGACCCAGTACTTC. The chain recombines TRBV18 with TRBJ2-5; D remains ambiguous. CDR1 and CDR2 from the germline V gene are KGHSH and LQKENI. Trimming took 3 bases from V and 0 from J, leaving 5 bases between them. This CDR3 comprises 13 residues. Supplemented by reference TRBV18 and TRBJ2-5, the full variable domain reads NAGVMQNPRHLVRRRGQEARLRCSPMKGHSHVYWYRQLPEEGLKFMVYLQKENIIDESGMPKERFSAEFPKEGPSILRIQQVVRGDSAAYFCASSPGYQETQYFGPGTRLLVL.

CDR3 nucleotide sequence: TGTGCCAGCAGCTTCCCGGGACAGGGGGCGCTTAAGGAAGCTTTCTTT. It codes for CASSFPGQGALKEAFF. The chain has TRBV7-2 and TRBJ1-1; 12 nucleotides align to TRBD1. Germline CDR1 and CDR2: SGHTA and FQGNSA. The CDR3 covers 16 residues. V trimming: 3 bases; J trimming: 8 bases; junction bases outside the gene matches: 10.

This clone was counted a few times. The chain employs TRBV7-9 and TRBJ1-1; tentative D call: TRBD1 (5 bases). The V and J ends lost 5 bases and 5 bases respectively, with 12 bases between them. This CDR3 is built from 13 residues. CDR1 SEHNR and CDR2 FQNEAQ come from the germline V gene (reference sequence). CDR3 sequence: CASSLGAGTEAFF. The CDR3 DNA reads TGTGCCAGCAGCCTAGGGGCGGGGACTGAAGCTTTCTTT.